Listed below are T cell receptor beta chains from one sample, sequenced in a study of T cell responses to AZD1222 COVID-19 vaccine. Method: immunoSEQ multiplex PCR; TCRdb's copy keeps in-frame clones and lacks some. The table records about 140,000 clones, 70% to 90% of them present only once. Sequences were derived from peripheral blood, sampled on day 0 of AZD1222 vaccination. All receptors come from an adult in good health. Each CDR3 is given with its conserved first and last residue. D genes are given only for firm matches. The listing skips clone size in some rows; elsewhere it reads once, few, many or a size class.

D gene: -
clone size: -
J gene: TRBJ2-2
V gene: TRBV10-3
CDR3 DNA: TGTGCCATCAGTGAGACAGCGGAGGACACCGGGGAGCTGTTTTTT
CDR3 protein: CAISETAEDTGELFF

D gene: TRBD1
clone size: once
J gene: TRBJ2-1
V gene: TRBV6-2/TRBV6-3
CDR3 DNA: TGTGCCAGCAGTCGGCACAGGGGTTCCCTGATGACAGACTTCAATGAGCAGTTCTTC
CDR3 protein: CASSRHRGSLMTDFNEQFF

D gene: -
clone size: -
J gene: TRBJ2-3
V gene: TRBV7-2
CDR3 DNA: TGTGCCAGCAGCTTAGCGTTAGACAGAGATACGCAGTATTTT
CDR3 protein: CASSLALDRDTQYF

D gene: TRBD1
clone size: -
J gene: TRBJ2-5
V gene: TRBV28
CDR3 DNA: TGTGCCAGCGGTCTAGACCTCGACAGGGGGCGTCCCGAGACCCAGTACTTC
CDR3 protein: CASGLDLDRGRPETQYF

D gene: TRBD1
clone size: -
J gene: TRBJ2-2
V gene: TRBV10-3
CDR3 DNA: TGTGCCATCAGAAAGACAGGGGTTAGTGCCGGGGAGCTGTTTTTT
CDR3 protein: CAIRKTGVSAGELFF

D gene: -
clone size: few
J gene: TRBJ1-1
V gene: TRBV3-1/TRBV3-2
CDR3 DNA: TGTGCCAGCAGCCAAGTGGGTACGGGGAACACTGAAGCTTTCTTT
CDR3 protein: CASSQVGTGNTEAFF

D gene: -
clone size: few
J gene: TRBJ2-1
V gene: TRBV11-3
CDR3 DNA: TGTGCCAGCAGCTTACCGATTCTTAAGGTGCAGTTCTTC
CDR3 protein: CASSLPILKVQFF

D gene: TRBD2
clone size: -
J gene: TRBJ2-1
V gene: TRBV19
CDR3 DNA: TGTGCCAGTAGTATAGATCTGGCTAGCGGGACTTACAATGAGCAGTTCTTC
CDR3 protein: CASSIDLASGTYNEQFF

D gene: -
clone size: -
J gene: TRBJ1-3
V gene: TRBV2
CDR3 DNA: TGTGCCAGCAGTACCTCGGCAGGGTTTCTCTCTGGAAACACCATATATTTT
CDR3 protein: CASSTSAGFLSGNTIYF

D gene: TRBD2
clone size: -
J gene: TRBJ2-1
V gene: TRBV5-1
CDR3 DNA: TGCGCCAGCAGACCGGGACTAGCGGGATTGAGCTCCTACAATGAGCAGTTCTTC
CDR3 protein: CASRPGLAGLSSYNEQFF

D gene: -
clone size: -
J gene: TRBJ1-3
V gene: TRBV25-1
CDR3 DNA: TGTGCCAGCCGACCCCCGGGACCTGGAAACACCATATATTTT
CDR3 protein: CASRPPGPGNTIYF

D gene: -
clone size: -
J gene: TRBJ2-1
V gene: TRBV5-4
CDR3 DNA: TGTGCCAGCAGCTTGACCATTTCGCGGCCTTTGGGCGATGAGCAGTTCTTC
CDR3 protein: CASSLTISRPLGDEQFF

D gene: -
clone size: -
J gene: TRBJ1-1
V gene: TRBV19
CDR3 DNA: TGTGCCAGTAGTAGGACAAGGGAGGTTGAGGCCACTGAAGCTTTCTTT
CDR3 protein: CASSRTREVEATEAFF

D gene: -
clone size: once
J gene: TRBJ2-7
V gene: TRBV7-9
CDR3 DNA: TGTGCCAGCAGCTTGGGGGTATACGAGCAGTACTTC
CDR3 protein: CASSLGVYEQYF

D gene: -
clone size: -
J gene: TRBJ2-1
V gene: TRBV25-1
CDR3 DNA: TGTGCCAGCAGCCCCGGGGGTAACTACAATGAGCAGTTCTTC
CDR3 protein: CASSPGGNYNEQFF

D gene: -
clone size: few
J gene: TRBJ1-1
V gene: TRBV5-1
CDR3 DNA: TGCGCCAGCAGCTTGGTAGGAGGGACGAACGAAGCTTTCTTT
CDR3 protein: CASSLVGGTNEAFF

D gene: TRBD2
clone size: once
J gene: TRBJ2-7
V gene: TRBV27
CDR3 DNA: TGTGTCAGCAGTTTATCAGGGACTAGTGTCTACGAGCAGTACTTC
CDR3 protein: CVSSLSGTSVYEQYF

D gene: -
clone size: -
J gene: TRBJ1-2
V gene: TRBV24-1
CDR3 DNA: TGTGCCACCAGTGACTCCAGGGGAAACTATGGCTACACCTTC
CDR3 protein: CATSDSRGNYGYTF

D gene: -
clone size: -
J gene: TRBJ2-7
V gene: TRBV4-3
CDR3 DNA: TGCGCCAGCAGCCATGGATCAGGGTACGAGCAGTACTTC
CDR3 protein: CASSHGSGYEQYF

D gene: -
clone size: -
J gene: TRBJ1-2
V gene: TRBV5-1
CDR3 DNA: TGCGCCAGCAGCTTGGCCTTCGGGAGGTCGGGGGGCTACACCTTC
CDR3 protein: CASSLAFGRSGGYTF

D gene: -
clone size: -
J gene: TRBJ1-2
V gene: TRBV3-1/TRBV3-2
CDR3 DNA: TGTGCCAGCAGCCAAGCGGGAAGGCCTTACTATGGCTACACCTTC
CDR3 protein: CASSQAGRPYYGYTF

D gene: TRBD2
clone size: -
J gene: TRBJ2-5
V gene: TRBV7-9
CDR3 DNA: TGTGCCAGCAGCTTAACTTCTAGCGGCTATTTAGAGACCCAGTACTTC
CDR3 protein: CASSLTSSGYLETQYF